This is a list of T cell receptor beta chains from one sample in a study of blood T cell repertoires in COVID-19. Some clones are missing from TCRdb's copy, which holds only in-frame ones; the method was immunoSEQ multiplex PCR. Of over 45,000 clones detected, approximately 91% appear once; the ten largest clones hold roughly 3.9%. Specimen: peripheral blood. Source of these receptors: a man aged 50 or older with acute or convalescent COVID-19. Both conserved end residues are part of each CDR3. Each record gives: CDR3 protein, CDR3 DNA, D gene, V gene, clone size, J gene. D genes are given only for firm matches. Expanded clones get a size class; other rows say once, few or many, or leave the size out.

CDR3: CASSLLPGRYEQYF
DNA: TGTGCCAGCAGTTTACTCCCTGGCCGTTACGAGCAGTACTTC
D: .
V: TRBV27
size: .
J: TRBJ2-7

CDR3: CASSLSFAGEQYF
DNA: TGTGCCAGCAGTTTATCCTTCGCGGGCGAGCAGTACTTC
D: .
V: TRBV27
size: .
J: TRBJ2-7

CDR3: CASSLGRGFFYEQYF
DNA: TGTGCCAGCAGCTTAGGTAGAGGTTTCTTCTACGAGCAGTACTTC
D: .
V: TRBV7-2
size: .
J: TRBJ2-7

CDR3: CASSLTGGSYEQYF
DNA: TGTGCCAGTAGCCTCACAGGGGGCAGTTACGAGCAGTACTTC
D: TRBD1
V: TRBV19
size: .
J: TRBJ2-7

CDR3: CASRARQPNYGYTF
DNA: TGTGCCAGCAGGGCCCGACAGCCCAACTATGGCTACACCTTC
D: .
V: TRBV6-5
size: once
J: TRBJ1-2

CDR3: CASSLGSGYQPQHF
DNA: TGTGCCAGCAGCTTAGGGTCGGGGTACCAGCCCCAGCATTTT
D: .
V: TRBV7-9
size: .
J: TRBJ1-5

CDR3: CASSQDPTGDNYNEQFF
DNA: TGTGCCAGCAGCCAAGATCCAACGGGGGATAATTACAATGAGCAGTTCTTC
D: .
V: TRBV4-2
size: .
J: TRBJ2-1

CDR3: CAISEAGGLAGVEQYF
DNA: TGTGCCATCAGTGAGGCAGGGGGACTAGCGGGAGTTGAGCAGTACTTC
D: TRBD2
V: TRBV10-3
size: .
J: TRBJ2-7

CDR3: CASRTGIYGYTF
DNA: TGTGCCAGCAGGACCGGGATCTATGGCTACACCTTC
D: .
V: TRBV27
size: .
J: TRBJ1-2

CDR3: CAISEDRGAGELFF
DNA: TGTGCCATCAGTGAAGACAGGGGCGCCGGGGAGCTGTTTTTT
D: TRBD1
V: TRBV10-3
size: .
J: TRBJ2-2

CDR3: CASSLRGNEQYF
DNA: TGTGCCAGCAGCTTACGAGGTAACGAGCAGTACTTC
D: .
V: TRBV11-3
size: .
J: TRBJ2-7

CDR3: CASSIGGLAGAEQYF
DNA: TGTGCCAGCAGCATTGGAGGGCTAGCGGGAGCCGAGCAGTACTTC
D: TRBD2
V: TRBV9
size: once
J: TRBJ2-7

CDR3: CASSYTGNSYEQYF
DNA: TGTGCCAGCAGCTATACAGGGAATTCCTACGAGCAGTACTTC
D: .
V: TRBV5-4
size: .
J: TRBJ2-7

CDR3: CSVEFVGGTEAFF
DNA: TGCAGCGTTGAGTTCGTCGGGGGGACTGAAGCTTTCTTT
D: .
V: TRBV29-1
size: once
J: TRBJ1-1

CDR3: CASSLAGTSGEYF
DNA: TGTGCCAGCAGCTTAGCCGGGACTAGCGGCGAGTACTTC
D: TRBD2
V: TRBV7-2
size: .
J: TRBJ2-4

CDR3: CASSYQIKTLTGELFF
DNA: TGTGCCAGCAGTTACCAAATAAAGACTCTCACCGGGGAGCTGTTTTTT
D: .
V: TRBV6-5
size: .
J: TRBJ2-2

CDR3: CASSVTIGTQNTEAFF
DNA: TGTGCCAGCAGCGTAACTATAGGGACACAGAACACTGAAGCTTTCTTT
D: .
V: TRBV9
size: .
J: TRBJ1-1

CDR3: CAISGGADTDTQYF
DNA: TGTGCCATCAGTGGGGGAGCGGATACAGATACGCAGTATTTT
D: .
V: TRBV10-3
size: .
J: TRBJ2-3

CDR3: CATSDRTGYGYTF
DNA: TGTGCCACCAGTGACCGGACAGGGTACGGCTACACCTTC
D: TRBD1
V: TRBV24-1
size: .
J: TRBJ1-2

CDR3: CASSPTGGLSYEQYF
DNA: TGTGCCAGCAGCCCGACCGGGGGACTCTCCTACGAGCAGTACTTC
D: .
V: TRBV3-1/TRBV3-2
size: .
J: TRBJ2-7

CDR3: CASSAWTVNTEAFF
DNA: TGTGCCAGCAGCGCTTGGACAGTGAACACTGAAGCTTTCTTT
D: .
V: TRBV14
size: .
J: TRBJ1-1

CDR3: CSASGQDYGYTF
DNA: TGCAGTGCTAGTGGCCAGGATTATGGCTACACCTTC
D: .
V: TRBV20-1
size: .
J: TRBJ1-2

CDR3: CASSYGQGNREKLFF
DNA: TGTGCCAGCAGTTACGGACAGGGCAACAGGGAAAAACTGTTTTTT
D: TRBD1
V: TRBV6-5
size: .
J: TRBJ1-4

CDR3: CASSGTGTGDYEQYF
DNA: TGCGCCAGCAGCGGAACCGGGACAGGGGACTACGAGCAGTACTTC
D: TRBD1
V: TRBV5-1
size: .
J: TRBJ2-7

CDR3: CASSITGNLQNTEAFF
DNA: TGTGCCAGCAGCATCACAGGGAACCTCCAGAACACTGAAGCTTTCTTT
D: .
V: TRBV27
size: .
J: TRBJ1-1

CDR3: CASSLGASTDTQYF
DNA: TGCGCCAGCAGCTTGGGGGCTAGCACAGATACGCAGTATTTT
D: .
V: TRBV5-1
size: few
J: TRBJ2-3

CDR3: CASSRLGGETQYF
DNA: TGTGCCAGCAGTCGGCTGGGGGGGGAGACCCAGTACTTC
D: TRBD2
V: TRBV27
size: .
J: TRBJ2-5

CDR3: CASSLDGGNKNIQYF
DNA: TGTGCCAGCAGCCTAGACGGAGGGAACAAAAACATTCAGTACTTC
D: .
V: TRBV2
size: once
J: TRBJ2-4

CDR3: CASSRNRGMNTEAFF
DNA: TGTGCCAGCAGTCGAAACAGGGGTATGAACACTGAAGCTTTCTTT
D: TRBD1
V: TRBV6-5
size: .
J: TRBJ1-1